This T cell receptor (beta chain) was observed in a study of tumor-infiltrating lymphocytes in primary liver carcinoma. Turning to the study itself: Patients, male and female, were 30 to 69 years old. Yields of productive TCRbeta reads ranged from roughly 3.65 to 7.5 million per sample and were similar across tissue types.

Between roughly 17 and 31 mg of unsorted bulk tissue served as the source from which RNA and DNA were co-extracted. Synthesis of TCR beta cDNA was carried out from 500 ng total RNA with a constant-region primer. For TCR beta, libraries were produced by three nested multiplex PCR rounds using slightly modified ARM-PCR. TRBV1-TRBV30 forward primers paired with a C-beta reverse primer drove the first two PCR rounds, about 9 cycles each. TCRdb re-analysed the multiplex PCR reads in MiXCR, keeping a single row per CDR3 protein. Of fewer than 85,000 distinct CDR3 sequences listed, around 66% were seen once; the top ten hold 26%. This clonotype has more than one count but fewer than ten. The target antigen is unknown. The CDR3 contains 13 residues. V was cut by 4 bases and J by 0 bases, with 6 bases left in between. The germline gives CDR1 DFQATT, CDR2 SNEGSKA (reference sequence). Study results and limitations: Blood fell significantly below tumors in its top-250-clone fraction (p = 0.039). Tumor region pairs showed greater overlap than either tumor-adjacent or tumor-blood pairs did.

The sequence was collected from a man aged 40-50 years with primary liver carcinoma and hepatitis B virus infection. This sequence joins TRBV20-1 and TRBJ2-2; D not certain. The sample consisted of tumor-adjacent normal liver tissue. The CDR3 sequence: CSAKGPNTGELFF. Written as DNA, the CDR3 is TGCAGTGCTAAGGGCCCGAACACCGGGGAGCTGTTTTTT.